This T cell receptor (beta chain) is from a study of blood T cell repertoires in COVID-19. Study summary: The analysed material was cDNA or gDNA that came from T cells, B-cell-depleted T cells, or PBMCs.

The CDR3 sequence is 15 residues long. Trimming removed 8 bases at V and 7 bases at J, with 24 bases between. The germline gives CDR1 MNHEY, CDR2 SVGAGI. Original data processing: By means of reference gene primer amplification, nucleated cell counts were estimated. Produced via immunoSEQ multiplex PCR; TCRdb's table is partial and in-frame only. V, J and clone size reflect that table, while D and trimming were determined from the DNA. The sample lists over 200,000 clones, roughly 85% occurring once. Each recovered donor of Cohort 3 presented with two negative PCRs, clearance, or symptom resolution. V usage is TRBV6-5 and J usage is TRBJ2-7, with a possible D match to TRBD1 (5 bases). This TCR came from a woman aged 45-60 years who had recovered from COVID-19. The specimen was PBMCs or T cells enriched from blood (not recorded which). For the CDR3, the DNA is TGTGCCAGCTGGACAAGCTACGAGTTTCTGGAAGAGCAGTACTTC. Protein: CASWTSYEFLEEQYF.